The 17 T cell receptor beta chains listed next were all sequenced from one sample in a study of T-cell reconstitution after alpha-beta-depleted transplantation in children. TCRbeta library preparation incorporated unique molecular identifiers. TCRdb fed the PCR reads into MiXCR, producing one record per CDR3 protein. The sample includes about 98,000 distinct CDR3 sequences, more than 20% of them seen just once. Sequenced material: PBMCs, taken before TCRalphabeta/CD19-depleted stem cell transplant. The receptor set was obtained from a boy younger than 10 with acute lymphoblastic leukemia, due to receive a stem cell transplant.

The chain employs TRBV7-2 and TRBJ2-7, with D possibly TRBD2 on 6 matching bases. Germline V CDR1 and CDR2: SGHTA, FQGNSA. The CDR3 is made up of 12 amino acids. V lost 5 bases to trimming and J lost 10 bases, with 15 bases between them. CDR3 nucleotide sequence: TGTGCCAGCAGCCTTGGAGCGGAGGGACAGTACTTC. It encodes CASSLGAEGQYF. The variable domain in full, completed from reference TRBV7-2 and TRBJ2-7, reads GAGVSQSPSNKVTEKGKDVELRCDPISGHTALYWYRQSLGQGLEFLIYFQGNSAPDKSGLPSDRFSAERTGGSVSTLTIQRTQQEDSAVYLCASSLGAEGQYFGPGTRLTVT.

This clonotype was seen only a few times. The rearrangement links TRBV5-1 to TRBJ1-1; D gene ambiguous. The germline gives CDR1 SGHRS, CDR2 YFSETQ. This CDR3 is built from 15 residues. The V and J ends lost 0 bases and 1 base respectively, with 10 bases between them. DNA of the CDR3: TGCGCCAGCAGCTTGGTGTACATTGAGAACACTGAAGCTTTCTTT. It codes for CASSLVYIENTEAFF.

This clonotype has a handful of counts. The rearrangement joins TRBV27 to TRBJ1-6, with D unresolved. Germline loops: CDR1 MNHEY, CDR2 SMNVEV (reference sequence). With 5 bases removed from V and 2 bases from J, the gap between germline ends came to 10 bases. CDR3 size: 15 residues. For the CDR3, the DNA is TGTGCCAGCAGTGTGGATCTGGCCTATAATTCACCCCTCCACTTT. This translates into CASSVDLAYNSPLHF.

The chain is built from TRBV24-1 and TRBJ2-1; D could derive from TRBD1 or TRBD2 (6 bases each). Germline V gene sequence: CDR1 KGHDR, CDR2 SFDVKD. The V end lost 9 bases, the J end lost 0 bases, and 8 bases lay between the germline ends. The CDR3 spans 13 residues. The CDR3 loop reads CATGGGSYNEQFF. DNA of the CDR3: TGTGCCACCGGAGGGGGCTCCTACAATGAGCAGTTCTTC.

The chain links TRBV28 to TRBJ1-2; D may be TRBD1 (5 bases). Trimming shortened V by 2 bases and J by 4 bases, and 14 bases separated the two germline ends. Germline loops: CDR1 MDHEN, CDR2 SYDVKM. The CDR3 contains 15 residues. Here the CDR3 DNA reads TGTGCCAGCAGTTTACTTGTAGGGGAGGGCTATGGCTACACCTTC. Amino acid sequence: CASSLLVGEGYGYTF.

This clonotype came up many times. The rearrangement uses TRBV20-1 and TRBJ1-1; D perhaps matches TRBD1 (5 bases). Trimming removed 2 bases from V and 5 bases from J, with 15 bases in between. Looked up from germline, CDR1 is DFQATT and CDR2 is SNEGSKA (reference sequence). The length of the CDR3 is 14 residues. Written as DNA, the CDR3 is TGCAGTGCTAGACTTAGGGGCGCCGGAACTGAAGCTTTCTTT. This encodes CSARLRGAGTEAFF.

The chain carries TRBV20-1 and TRBJ2-2; D is ambiguous. V lost 3 bases to trimming and J lost 0 bases, with 5 bases between them. Germline CDR1 DFQATT, CDR2 SNEGSKA (reference sequence). This CDR3 region has 13 residues. The CDR3 sequence is CSASVTNTGELFF. In nucleotides, the CDR3 is TGCAGTGCTAGTGTAACGAACACCGGGGAGCTGTTTTTT.

This clonotype was picked up a small number of times. The gene calls are TRBV20-1 and TRBJ2-1, with TRBD1 identical over 10 bases. The germline V gene has CDR1 DFQATT and CDR2 SNEGSKA (reference sequence). Trimming cost V 3 bases and J 4 bases; bases outside gene matches: 21. The CDR3 contains 20 residues. The CDR3 DNA reads as TGCAGTGCTAGTCTCCCGGACAGGGGGGTTCTGGGAACGCGGTACAATGAGCAGTTCTTC. Its translation is CSASLPDRGVLGTRYNEQFF.

The chain has TRBV4-3 and TRBJ1-3; no firm D call. This CDR3 has 15 amino acids. Germline loops: CDR1 LGHNA, CDR2 YSLEER. Deletions cut 4 bases from V and 2 bases from J, with 12 bases between. CDR3 coding DNA: TGCGCCAGCAGCCGAAATTTAATCGCTGGAAACACCATATATTTT. Its protein product is CASSRNLIAGNTIYF.

This clonotype was picked up many times. V gene TRBV5-1 combines with J gene TRBJ2-6; D remains ambiguous. Trimming took off 0 bases at V and 0 bases at J, with 7 bases between the two ends. This CDR3 has 16 residues. The germline CDR1 and CDR2 sequences are SGHRS and YFSETQ. Written as DNA, the CDR3 is TGCGCCAGCAGCTTGGAACCCGCCTCTGGGGCCAACGTCCTGACTTTC. Its translation: CASSLEPASGANVLTF.

This clonotype appeared a few times. The V call is TRBV27, the J call TRBJ2-1; the D gene is possibly TRBD2 (6 bases). Germline V gene sequence: CDR1 MNHEY, CDR2 SMNVEV (reference sequence). This CDR3 contains 13 residues. V gave up 6 bases and J gave up 4 bases, with 10 bases separating them. CDR3 nucleotide sequence: TGTGCCAGCAGAGGACTACTTTACAATGAGCAGTTCTTC. Its translation is CASRGLLYNEQFF.

This clonotype was detected a few times. This rearrangement joins TRBV10-3 to TRBJ2-1; 11 nucleotides line up with TRBD2. CDR3 length: 19 amino acids. Trimming removed 0 bases from V and 8 bases from J; junction bases left unmatched: 15. Per germline, CDR1 ENHRY and CDR2 SYGVKD. This chain's CDR3 is CAISESGTSGVLEVDEQFF. The CDR3 coding sequence is TGTGCCATCAGTGAGTCGGGGACTAGCGGAGTCCTTGAGGTGGATGAGCAGTTCTTC.

The rearrangement links TRBV12-3 or TRBV12-4 to TRBJ2-3, with TRBD1 matching over 11 bases. V shed 8 bases and J 4 bases; nucleotides not matched to a gene: 8. This CDR3 has 15 amino acids. CDR3 loop: CASSTDRGLSDTQYF. CDR3 nucleotides: TGTGCCAGCTCCACGGACAGGGGGCTTTCAGATACGCAGTATTTT.

This clonotype has a handful of counts. J is TRBJ1-1 and V is TRBV5-1; TRBD1 aligns across 10 bases. There are 15 residues in the CDR3. From germline, CDR1 is SGHRS and CDR2 YFSETQ. With V trimmed by 4 bases and J by 5 bases, 8 bases remained unmatched. CDR3 nucleotides: TGCGCCAGCAGCCGGCGACAGGGGGCGGGTACTGAAGCTTTCTTT. As protein: CASSRRQGAGTEAFF.

This clonotype has only a few counts. The V call is TRBV7-9, the J call TRBJ2-1; D gene uncertain. Trimming left V 4 bases short and J 8 bases short, with 12 bases between. Germline values: CDR1 SEHNR, CDR2 FQNEAQ (reference sequence). CDR3 length: 13 amino acids. The CDR3 loop reads CASSSPISDEQFF. CDR3 sequence (DNA): TGTGCCAGCAGCTCCCCCATATCCGATGAGCAGTTCTTC.

This clonotype was observed at least ten times. This chain joins TRBV20-1 and TRBJ2-1; no clear D. The length of the CDR3 is 11 residues. The ends were cut back, 3 bases at V and 8 bases at J, with 8 bases in the middle. Looked up from germline, CDR1 is DFQATT and CDR2 is SNEGSKA (reference sequence). CDR3 in amino acids: CSASPWDEQFF. The CDR3 nucleotides read TGCAGTGCTAGCCCATGGGATGAGCAGTTCTTC.

The V gene is TRBV28, the J gene TRBJ2-7, with 7 bases lining up with TRBD1. Per the germline V gene, CDR1 is MDHEN and CDR2 is SYDVKM. The ends lost 5 bases at V and 3 bases at J; junction bases unmatched: 10. There are 15 residues in the CDR3. This CDR3 is CASSPTGLGSYEQYF. The CDR3 coding sequence is TGTGCCAGCAGTCCGACAGGGTTGGGGAGCTACGAGCAGTACTTC.